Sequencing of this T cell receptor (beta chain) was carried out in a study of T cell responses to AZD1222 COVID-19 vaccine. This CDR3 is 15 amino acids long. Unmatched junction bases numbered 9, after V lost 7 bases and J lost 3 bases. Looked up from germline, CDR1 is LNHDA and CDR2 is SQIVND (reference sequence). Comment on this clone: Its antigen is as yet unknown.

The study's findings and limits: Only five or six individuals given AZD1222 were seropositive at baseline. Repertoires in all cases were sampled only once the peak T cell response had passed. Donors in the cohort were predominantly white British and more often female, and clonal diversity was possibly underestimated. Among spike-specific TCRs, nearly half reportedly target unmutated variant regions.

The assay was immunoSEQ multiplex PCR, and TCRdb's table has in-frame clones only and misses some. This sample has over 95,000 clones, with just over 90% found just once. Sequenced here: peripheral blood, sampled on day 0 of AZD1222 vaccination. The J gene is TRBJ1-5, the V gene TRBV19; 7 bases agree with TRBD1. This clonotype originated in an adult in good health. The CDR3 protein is CASTMTGRVNQPQHF. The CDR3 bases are TGTGCCAGTACCATGACAGGGAGAGTCAATCAGCCCCAGCATTTT.